This is a list of T cell receptor beta chains from one sample in a study of shared clonotypes between healthy human individuals. The protocol was immunoSEQ multiplex PCR, while the TCRdb copy is restricted to in-frame clones and leaves out a portion. The repertoire includes 2,500,000 or so clones, roughly 90% of them detected once, and around 0.38% sits in the top ten. Sequencing was done on a sample of naive CD4+ T cells from PBMCs. The receptor set was obtained from a man between 18 and 35 years old in good health. Some clones in this sample may be carry-over from other donors' samples. CDR3s include the opening cysteine and the closing phenylalanine or tryptophan. A D gene is named only where the DNA matches it firmly. Clone size is given for some rows only: seen once, a few or many times, or a class if the clone is expanded.

D: NA; V: TRBV29-1; J: TRBJ1-1; size: few; DNA: TGCAGCGGGGGGGCAGGGAAGACTGAAGCTTTCTTT; CDR3: CSGGAGKTEAFF
D: NA; V: TRBV18; J: TRBJ2-5; size: NA; DNA: TGTGCCAGCTCCCTCGGGGGGCGCGAGACCCAGTACTTC; CDR3: CASSLGGRETQYF
D: TRBD1; V: TRBV11-1; J: TRBJ2-1; size: NA; DNA: TGTGCCAGCAGCTTAGGAGCGGGACAGGGAAGGGATGAGCAGTTCTTC; CDR3: CASSLGAGQGRDEQFF
D: TRBD2; V: TRBV7-2; J: TRBJ2-3; size: NA; DNA: TGTGCCAGCAGCTTAGGACTAGCTAGCACAGATACGCAGTATTTT; CDR3: CASSLGLASTDTQYF
D: NA; V: TRBV7-9; J: TRBJ1-1; size: NA; DNA: TGTGCCAGCAGCCCCCAGGGGATCTTTCCTGAAGCTTTCTTT; CDR3: CASSPQGIFPEAFF
D: TRBD1; V: TRBV11-3; J: TRBJ2-1; size: NA; DNA: TGTGCCAGCAGCCCAAAAGGACAGGGTAGGAATGAGCAGTTCTTC; CDR3: CASSPKGQGRNEQFF
D: TRBD1; V: TRBV5-4; J: TRBJ1-2; size: NA; DNA: TGTGCCAGCAGCGGGACAGGGGGCCAGGGCTACACCTTC; CDR3: CASSGTGGQGYTF
D: TRBD1; V: TRBV10-3; J: TRBJ1-6; size: NA; DNA: TGTGCCATCAGGAAATTACTGGGACAGGGGGCTTCACCCCTCCACTTT; CDR3: CAIRKLLGQGASPLHF
D: TRBD1; V: TRBV6-1; J: TRBJ2-7; size: NA; DNA: TGTGCCAGCACCGTCATCCGGGACAGGGGGTACGAGCAGTACTTC; CDR3: CASTVIRDRGYEQYF
D: TRBD2; V: TRBV9; J: TRBJ2-3; size: NA; DNA: TGTGCCAGCAGTCGGGGGGCTAGCGGGAGCACAGATACGCAGTATTTT; CDR3: CASSRGASGSTDTQYF
D: NA; V: TRBV7-8; J: TRBJ1-1; size: NA; DNA: TGTGCCAGCAGCTTAGCGCAGGGACCTGCGGCTTTCTTT; CDR3: CASSLAQGPAAFF
D: TRBD2; V: TRBV4-3; J: TRBJ2-3; size: NA; DNA: TGCGCCAGCAGCCAAGAGACGCGGGAGTATGCAGATACGCAGTATTTT; CDR3: CASSQETREYADTQYF
D: NA; V: TRBV5-1; J: TRBJ2-1; size: NA; DNA: TGCGCCAGCAGCTTGGCCGGGTCGGGAGTGGGGAATGAGCAGTTCTTC; CDR3: CASSLAGSGVGNEQFF
D: NA; V: TRBV7-3; J: TRBJ2-2; size: NA; DNA: TGTGCCAGCAGCTTAAATGGGAACACCGGGGAGCTGTTTTTT; CDR3: CASSLNGNTGELFF
D: NA; V: TRBV7-2; J: TRBJ2-3; size: NA; DNA: TGTGCCAGCACCATGACAGATACGCAGTATTTT; CDR3: CASTMTDTQYF
D: TRBD1; V: TRBV7-3; J: TRBJ2-1; size: NA; DNA: TGTGCCAGCAGCTACGACAGGGCCTACAATGAGCAGTTCTTC; CDR3: CASSYDRAYNEQFF
D: NA; V: TRBV15; J: TRBJ1-6; size: NA; DNA: TGTGCCACCAGCAGAGCATCTGGACAGTATGGTTTATCAGGTTCACCCCTCCACTTT; CDR3: CATSRASGQYGLSGSPLHF
D: NA; V: TRBV6-1; J: TRBJ2-7; size: NA; DNA: TGTGCCAGCAGTGAACAGGGAGCCTCCTACGAGCAGTACTTC; CDR3: CASSEQGASYEQYF
D: NA; V: TRBV18; J: TRBJ2-1; size: NA; DNA: TGTGCCAGCTCATCGGGACCACCGGGAACCTACAATGAGCAGTTCTTC; CDR3: CASSSGPPGTYNEQFF
D: NA; V: TRBV4-1; J: TRBJ2-2; size: NA; DNA: TGCGCCAGCAGCCAAGACCGGGGGACCGGGGAGCTGTTTTTT; CDR3: CASSQDRGTGELFF
D: NA; V: TRBV19; J: TRBJ1-1; size: NA; DNA: TGTGCCAGTAGTATAGACAGGATGAACACTGAAGCTTTCTTT; CDR3: CASSIDRMNTEAFF
D: NA; V: TRBV5-1; J: TRBJ2-1; size: NA; DNA: TGCGCCAGCAGCTTTTCAGGACCCCGCTACAATGAGCAGTTCTTC; CDR3: CASSFSGPRYNEQFF
D: TRBD2; V: TRBV5-1; J: TRBJ2-1; size: NA; DNA: TGCGCCAGCAGCTTGAGGCTAGCGGGAACCGCCAATGAGCAGTTCTTC; CDR3: CASSLRLAGTANEQFF
D: NA; V: TRBV4-3; J: TRBJ2-7; size: NA; DNA: TGCGCCAGCAGCCAGATGGGCGAGCAGTACTTC; CDR3: CASSQMGEQYF
D: NA; V: TRBV29-1; J: TRBJ1-1; size: NA; DNA: TGCAGCGCTTGGAGGGGGAGCACTGAAGCTTTCTTT; CDR3: CSAWRGSTEAFF
D: NA; V: TRBV28; J: TRBJ1-4; size: NA; DNA: TGTGCCAGCATCAGGGGCGGGGGGTTTAATGAAAAACTGTTTTTT; CDR3: CASIRGGGFNEKLFF
D: TRBD1; V: TRBV5-1; J: TRBJ2-7; size: NA; DNA: TGCGCCAGCAGCGCTGGGACAGGGGACTACGAGCAGTACTTC; CDR3: CASSAGTGDYEQYF
D: TRBD2; V: TRBV5-1; J: TRBJ2-5; size: NA; DNA: TGCGCCAGCAGCTTGGGAGCTAGCGGGACGGAGTGGGAGACCCAGTACTTC; CDR3: CASSLGASGTEWETQYF
D: NA; V: TRBV9; J: TRBJ2-1; size: NA; DNA: TGTGCCAGCAGCGCCCCCTCTGGGCGGAATGAGCAGTTCTTC; CDR3: CASSAPSGRNEQFF
D: NA; V: TRBV28; J: TRBJ2-2; size: few; DNA: TGTGCCAGCAGTTTGAACACCGGGGAGCTGTTTTTT; CDR3: CASSLNTGELFF
D: NA; V: TRBV11-2; J: TRBJ1-1; size: NA; DNA: TGTGCCAGCAGCTTCTGGGGGGATGAAGCTTTCTTT; CDR3: CASSFWGDEAFF
D: NA; V: TRBV5-1; J: TRBJ2-7; size: once; DNA: TGCGCCAGCAGCCCAGGGGGGAGGGGAAGCCTACCCTACGAGCAGTACTTC; CDR3: CASSPGGRGSLPYEQYF
D: TRBD1; V: TRBV30; J: TRBJ2-5; size: NA; DNA: TGTGCCTGGAGTGCGGGCAGGGGGCGGTGGGAGACCCAGTACTTC; CDR3: CAWSAGRGRWETQYF
D: TRBD2; V: TRBV4-1; J: TRBJ2-1; size: NA; DNA: TGCGCCAGCAGCCAAGATTTAGCGGGATCAGGCAATGAGCAGTTCTTC; CDR3: CASSQDLAGSGNEQFF
D: TRBD2; V: TRBV27; J: TRBJ2-3; size: NA; DNA: TGTGCCAGCAGTGTAGCGGGGTACGGCACAGATACGCAGTATTTT; CDR3: CASSVAGYGTDTQYF
D: NA; V: TRBV9; J: TRBJ2-3; size: NA; DNA: TGTGCCAGCAGCTGGACTACCGGCACAGATACGCAGTATTTT; CDR3: CASSWTTGTDTQYF
D: NA; V: TRBV5-1; J: TRBJ1-1; size: once; DNA: TGCGCCAGCCAGACCGGAACAGGGACCACTGAAGCTTTCTTT; CDR3: CASQTGTGTTEAFF
D: TRBD2; V: TRBV28; J: TRBJ2-1; size: NA; DNA: TGTGCCAGCAGTCCAGGGGAAGCGGGAGGGGCTGAGCAGTTCTTC; CDR3: CASSPGEAGGAEQFF
D: NA; V: TRBV29-1; J: TRBJ1-3; size: NA; DNA: TGCAGCGGCGTATCCTCTGGAAACACCATATATTTT; CDR3: CSGVSSGNTIYF
D: NA; V: TRBV11-3; J: TRBJ2-3; size: NA; DNA: TGTGCCAGCAGCTTTCGGTCCACAGATACGCAGTATTTT; CDR3: CASSFRSTDTQYF
D: NA; V: TRBV9; J: TRBJ2-6; size: NA; DNA: TGTGCCAGCAGCGTCGGCGGGCGCGGGGCCAACGTCCTGACTTTC; CDR3: CASSVGGRGANVLTF